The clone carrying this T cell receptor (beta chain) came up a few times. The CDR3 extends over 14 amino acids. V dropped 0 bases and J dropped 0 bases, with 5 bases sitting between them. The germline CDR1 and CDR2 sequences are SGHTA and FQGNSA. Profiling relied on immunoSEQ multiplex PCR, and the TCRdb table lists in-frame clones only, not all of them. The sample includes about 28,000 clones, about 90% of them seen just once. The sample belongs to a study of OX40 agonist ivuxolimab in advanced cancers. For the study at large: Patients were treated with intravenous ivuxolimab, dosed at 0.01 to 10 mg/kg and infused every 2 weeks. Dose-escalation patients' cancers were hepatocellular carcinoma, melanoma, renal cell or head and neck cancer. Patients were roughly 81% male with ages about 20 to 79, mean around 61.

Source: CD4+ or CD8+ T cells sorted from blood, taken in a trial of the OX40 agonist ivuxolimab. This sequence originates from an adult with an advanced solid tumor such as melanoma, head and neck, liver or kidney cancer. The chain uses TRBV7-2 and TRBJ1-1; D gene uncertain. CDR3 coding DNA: TGTGCCAGCAGCTTAGCGTCAATGAACACTGAAGCTTTCTTT. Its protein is CASSLASMNTEAFF.